This record looks at one T cell receptor beta chain sequence and its context. The antigen remains undetermined. This record belongs to a study of beta chain features in type 1 diabetes. Study-wide background: Cell yields, gender and age were similar in healthy donors and patients. Study results and limitations: TCRB repertoires of naive, central memory and Treg cells appeared more similar among patients than among healthy donors. All four CD4+ subsets of Type 1 diabetes patients contained TCRB CDR3s that were moderately but significantly shorter.

Every donor had blood drawn once into heparin, around 120 mL on average. Every bit of the isolated RNA underwent reverse transcription, so sequencing read expressed TCRB transcripts. Produced via immunoSEQ multiplex PCR; TCRdb's table is partial and in-frame only. Altogether about 260,000 clones are present, around 65% being singletons, with the ten largest covering about 0.05%. The CDR3 spans 16 residues. Trimming shortened V by 1 base and J by 7 bases, and 17 bases separated the two germline ends. The V gene's germline CDR1 is SGHTA and CDR2 FQGNSA. The sample consisted of naive CD4+ T cells from blood. This chain uses TRBV7-2 with TRBJ2-1; the D call may be TRBD1 or TRBD2 (6 bases each). The TCR was taken from a man aged 30-40 years in good health. DNA for the CDR3: TGTGCCAGCAGCTTAGGAGGGGGACTTCTCATGAATGAGCAGTTCTTC. Translated, it gives CASSLGGGLLMNEQFF.